This record covers a single TCR beta chain. Methods used by the authors: Nucleated cell counts were estimated from reference gene primer amplification. Some clones are missing from TCRdb's copy, which holds only in-frame ones; the method was immunoSEQ multiplex PCR. Clone size and the V and J calls come from that table; the DNA yielded D and trimming. The table shows about 70,000 clones, with roughly 76% occurring only once. The CDR3 is made up of 15 amino acids. CDR1 and CDR2 (germline): LNHNV, YYDKDF (reference sequence). Trimming left V 0 bases short and J 0 bases short, with 6 bases between. The entry originates in a study of blood T cell repertoires in COVID-19. Overall study: Spain, Italy and the United States supplied samples that represented acute and convalescent COVID-19.

The rearrangement joins TRBV15 to TRBJ1-3; D is undetermined. The specimen sequenced was peripheral blood. The sequence was collected from a woman older than 75 with active or convalescent COVID-19. The CDR3 DNA reads TGTGCCACCAGCAGAGATGCAGGCTCTGGAAACACCATATATTTT. Translating gives CATSRDAGSGNTIYF.